These 31 T cell receptor beta chains originate from one sample sequenced in a study of T cell clonality in common variable immunodeficiency. Here immunoSEQ multiplex PCR was the method, and the copy in TCRdb shows in-frame clones only, minus some. Listed here are approximately 81,000 clones without any singletons, the top ten holding about 0.8%. The sequenced sample consisted of peripheral blood mononuclear cells. The receptors were gathered from a person between 18 and 70 years old in good health.

This clone was seen many times. Read coverage stops 3 residues before the CDR3 terminus; the germline J gene supplies the remainder. The gene calls are TRBV13 and TRBJ2-4; 11 nucleotides line up with TRBD1. CDR1 and CDR2 (germline): PRHDT, FYEKMQ (reference sequence). V shed 5 bases and J 8 bases; nucleotides not matched to a gene: 5. The CDR3 covers 14 residues. The covered CDR3 bases are TGTGCCAGCAGCCGGGACAGGGGGGGAGACATT. Translating gives CASSRDRGGDI. The CDR3 reads in full as CASSRDRGGDIQYF.

This clone has a count of ten or more. The CDR3 end is not reached by the read, which stops 3 residues before it; the germline J gene fills it in. The J gene is TRBJ2-3, the V gene TRBV7-2, with 9 bases aligning to TRBD2. V was clipped by 1 base and J by 6 bases; unmatched bases: 2. The CDR3 spans 14 residues. CDR1 is SGHTA and CDR2 is FQGNSA in the germline V gene. CDR3 DNA (partial): TGTGCCAGCAGCTTAGGCGGGAGGGCCGATACG. Its translation: CASSLGGRADT. The CDR3 reads in full as CASSLGGRADTQYF.

The sample holds many counts of this clone. The CDR3 is cut off 3 residues early in the read; its end comes from the germline J gene. The V gene is TRBV12-3 or TRBV12-4, the J gene TRBJ2-3, with TRBD2 matching over 10 bases. Trimming took 7 bases from V and 4 from J; bases not matched to a gene: 5. This CDR3 has 14 residues. CDR3 DNA, as far as it was read: TGTGCCAGCAAGCGGGAGGGCCGGTCAGATACG. This sequence encodes CASKREGRSDT. In full, the CDR3 is CASKREGRSDTQYF.

This clone was recorded a few times. The read stops 3 residues short of the end of the CDR3; the missing end is completed from the germline J gene. The V call is TRBV19, the J call TRBJ2-7; D remains ambiguous. V lost 8 bases and J 5 bases, leaving 10 bases between the germline ends. The CDR3 contains 11 residues. CDR1 LNHDA and CDR2 SQIVND come from the germline V gene (reference sequence). The CDR3 sequence: CASANLDEQYF. CDR3 DNA (partial): TGTGCCAGTGCGAACTTAGACGAG.

This clone was found many times. The read ends 3 residues early relative to the CDR3; the germline J gene fills the gap. This chain uses TRBV7-2 with TRBJ2-1; TRBD2 agrees at 10 bases. CDR1 SGHTA and CDR2 FQGNSA come from the germline V gene. CDR3 length equals 15 residues. Unmatched junction bases numbered 5, after V lost 7 bases and J lost 2 bases. CDR3 DNA, as far as it was read: TGTGCCAGCACCCCCACTAGCGGGACCTACAATGAG. Its translation is CASTPTSGTYNE. The full CDR3 sequence reads CASTPTSGTYNEQFF.

This clone has ten or more counts. Read sequence stops 3 residues before the CDR3 end, and the germline J gene provides the missing end. The rearrangement joins TRBV20-1 to TRBJ1-3; the match to TRBD1 covers 10 bases. After removal of 1 base from V and 0 bases from J, the junction contained 3 bases not matched to a gene. CDR1 and CDR2 (germline): DFQATT, SNEGSKA (reference sequence). CDR3 length: 16 residues. The CDR3 sequence is CSARAGTGVSGNTIYF. Incomplete CDR3 DNA: TGCAGTGCTAGAGCCGGGACAGGGGTCTCTGGAAACACC.

Many counts were recorded for this clone. The CDR3 goes on 3 residues after the read ends, and that part is filled in from the germline J gene. The genes are TRBV5-1 and TRBJ2-7; 10 bases align to TRBD1. The V gene's germline CDR1 is SGHRS and CDR2 YFSETQ. The CDR3 loop spans 15 amino acids. The J segment lost 3 bases and the V segment lost 0 bases, leaving 3 bases of the junction unmatched. Incomplete CDR3 DNA: TGCGCCAGCAGCTTGGAAGGGACAGGGGTCTACGAG. This gives the protein CASSLEGTGVYE. The whole CDR3 region reads CASSLEGTGVYEQYF.

This clone was picked up many times. The read comes to an end 3 residues before the CDR3 does, leaving the germline J gene to fill in the end. Additional DNA sequences in this sample encode the identical CDR3. The chain carries TRBV5-6 and TRBJ1-4; 7 positions agree with TRBD1. The CDR3 runs 13 residues. The germline gives CDR1 SGHDT, CDR2 YYEEEE. The DNA read from the CDR3 is TGTGCCAGCAGCTTGGCCGCGGGACAGCAA. This codes for CASSLAAGQQ. The entire CDR3 is CASSLAAGQQLFF.

This clone was recorded many times. The CDR3 loop reads CASSSLAGGGTDTQYF. The part of the CDR3 DNA that was read is TGTGCCAGCAGCTCTTTAGCGGGAGGTGGTACAGATACG. The chain carries TRBV7-3 and TRBJ2-3, with 10 positions matching TRBD2. The read is 3 residues too short to cover the CDR3 end, so that end is filled in from the germline J gene. This CDR3 is built from 16 residues. The junction had 7 bases not matched to a gene; V was cut back by 4 bases and J by 3 bases. The germline V gene encodes CDR1 SGHTA and CDR2 FQGTGA.

This clone occurred many times. The read stops 3 residues short of the end of the CDR3; the missing end is completed from the germline J gene. The V and J genes are TRBV9 and TRBJ2-1, with D possibly being TRBD2 (11 bases). Germline CDR1 and CDR2: SGDLS and YYNGEE. This CDR3 spans 20 amino acids. V was clipped by 3 bases and J by 2 bases, with 27 bases between them. CDR3 DNA, as far as it was read: TGTGCCAGCAGCGCCCGAGACAGGGGGCGACTAGCGGGACCCTACAATGAG. It codes for CASSARDRGRLAGPYNE. The entire CDR3 protein is CASSARDRGRLAGPYNEQFF.

The sample holds many counts of this clone. The read halts 3 residues ahead of the CDR3 end, with the missing end drawn from the germline J gene. This chain links TRBV7-9 with TRBJ2-1; possibly TRBD1 for D (5 bases). CDR1 is SEHNR, CDR2 FQNEAQ, per germline (reference sequence). Trimming removed 2 bases at V and 9 bases at J, with 14 bases between. The CDR3 has 14 residues. CDR3 region: CASSLLTRQGEQFF. The sequenced CDR3 bases are TGTGCCAGCAGCTTATTGACCCGGCAGGGTGAG.

The sample holds many counts of this clone. From the germline J gene comes the end of the CDR3, since the read stops 3 residues before it. The V call is TRBV20-1, the J call TRBJ2-7; D is unresolved. The CDR3 contains 12 residues. The germline CDR1 and CDR2 sequences are DFQATT and SNEGSKA (reference sequence). V lost 0 bases, J lost 3 bases, and 6 bases lay in between. CDR3 DNA (partial): TGCAGTGCTAGAGAAGGCGGCTACGAG. Translated: CSAREGGYE. Given in full, the CDR3 is CSAREGGYEQYF.

This clone counts as medium-sized. The observed sequence ends 3 residues before the CDR3 terminus, with the missing tail filled in from the germline J gene. V and J are TRBV13 and TRBJ1-6; the D gene is possibly TRBD1 (6 bases). The CDR3 extends over 15 amino acids. Germline V gives CDR1 PRHDT, CDR2 FYEKMQ (reference sequence). The V end was cut by 8 bases, the J end by 7 bases, with 18 bases between. CDR3 DNA (partial): TGTGCCAGCCCCCAAGGGGGAGATAGCAATTCACCC. As protein: CASPQGGDSNSP. The complete CDR3 reads CASPQGGDSNSPLHF.

This clone has a count of ten or more. The CDR3 is cut off 3 residues early in the read; its end comes from the germline J gene. V gene TRBV28 combines with J gene TRBJ2-7, with TRBD2 matching over 9 bases. V lost 6 bases and J lost 0; bases outside the gene matches: 3. Germline assignment: CDR1 MDHEN and CDR2 SYDVKM. This CDR3 has 14 residues. The DNA read from the CDR3 is TGTGCCAGCAGGATTAGCGGGAGCTCCTACGAG. It codes for CASRISGSSYE. The complete CDR3 protein is CASRISGSSYEQYF.

This clone was observed many times. The read stops 3 residues short of the end of the CDR3; the missing end is completed from the germline J gene. This sequence joins TRBV5-4 and TRBJ1-2, with D unclear. CDR1 is SGHNT and CDR2 is YYREEE in the germline V gene (reference sequence). The CDR3 spans 13 residues. Trimming shortened V by 0 bases and J by 4 bases, and 7 bases separated the two germline ends. The part of the CDR3 DNA that was read is TGTGCCAGCAGCTTGGAACTGCTCTATGGC. It yields the protein CASSLELLYG. The CDR3 in its entirety is CASSLELLYGYTF.

This clone has ten or more counts. The read ends 3 residues shy of where the CDR3 ends; the end is completed using the germline J gene. The chain uses TRBV20-1 and TRBJ2-3, with 11 bases matching TRBD2. The CDR3 runs to 16 residues. Germline V gene data show CDR1 as DFQATT and CDR2 as SNEGSKA (reference sequence). Trimming cost V 2 bases and J 0 bases; bases outside gene matches: 4. The CDR3 sequence is CSARPGLAVSTDTQYF. The CDR3 bases that were read are TGCAGTGCTAGACCGGGACTAGCGGTTAGCACAGATACG.

This clone was seen ten or more times. Read data end 3 residues before the CDR3 end; the end is taken from the germline J gene. This rearrangement joins TRBV12-3 or TRBV12-4 to TRBJ1-5, with D perhaps matching TRBD1 (5 bases). CDR3 length equals 14 residues. CDR3 protein: CASSSLGPGDPQHF. Partial CDR3 DNA: TGTGCCAGCAGTTCTCTGGGGCCGGGGGATCCC.

This clone was counted at least ten times. The read ends 3 residues before the CDR3 terminus; that terminus is restored from the germline J gene. The chain links TRBV10-1 to TRBJ2-3; 8 bases are a match to TRBD2. This CDR3 is 16 amino acids long. Losses at the gene ends were 6 bases for V and 1 base for J; bases not matched to a gene: 9. Germline V gene sequence: CDR1 WNHNN, CDR2 SYGVQD (reference sequence). The chain's CDR3 is CASSSTSGSGTDTQYF. CDR3 DNA (partial): TGCGCCAGCAGCTCTACTAGCGGTTCGGGCACAGATACG.

In its sample, this clone was seen many times. The read halts 3 residues ahead of the CDR3 end, with the missing end drawn from the germline J gene. Other DNA sequences of this sample code for an identical CDR3. This chain connects TRBV14 to TRBJ2-2, with D tentatively TRBD2 (5 bases). Germline V gene sequence: CDR1 SGHDN, CDR2 FVKESK. The CDR3 totals 17 residues. Between the trimmed V and J ends, which lost 1 base and 5 bases, there was a span of 17 bases. CDR3: CASSQVTKAAATGELFF. The sequenced CDR3 bases are TGTGCCAGCAGCCAAGTAACCAAGGCAGCGGCGACCGGGGAG.

This clone appeared many times. The read finishes 3 residues shy of the CDR3 end, and the germline J gene is used to complete it. The chain employs TRBV20-1 and TRBJ2-7; D might be TRBD1 (5 bases). Deletions cut 3 bases from V and 6 bases from J, with 15 bases between. Germline lookup yields CDR1 DFQATT and CDR2 SNEGSKA (reference sequence). The CDR3 loop spans 13 amino acids. The sequenced CDR3 bases are TGCAGTGCTAGTCACCAGACAGTGGCCGAG. This encodes CSASHQTVAE. The entire CDR3 protein is CSASHQTVAEQYF.

This clone occurred many times. The read comes to an end 3 residues before the CDR3 does, leaving the germline J gene to fill in the end. The rearrangement joins TRBV7-6 to TRBJ2-3; D call uncertain. CDR3 size: 15 residues. Trimming shortened V by 1 base and J by 3 bases, and 11 bases separated the two germline ends. Per the germline V gene, CDR1 is SGHVS and CDR2 is FNYEAQ. The covered CDR3 bases are TGTGCCAGCAGCTTAGTAGGGTTTGGTACAGATACG. It yields the protein CASSLVGFGTDT. The whole CDR3 sequence reads CASSLVGFGTDTQYF.

This clone was seen at least ten times. With the read ending 3 residues before the CDR3 end, the germline J gene is used to fill in that end. This chain links TRBV18 with TRBJ1-5; D is possibly TRBD1 (6 bases). This CDR3 has 16 amino acids. Per germline, CDR1 KGHSH and CDR2 LQKENI. V lost 6 bases to trimming and J lost 4 bases, with 19 bases between them. CDR3 region: CASSPEKTGFNQPQHF. CDR3 DNA, as far as it was read: TGTGCCAGCTCGCCGGAAAAGACAGGATTTAATCAGCCC.

This clone was picked up many times. The read ends 3 residues shy of where the CDR3 ends; the end is completed using the germline J gene. J is TRBJ2-3 and V is TRBV20-1; 8 nucleotides align to TRBD1. Germline V gene sequence: CDR1 DFQATT, CDR2 SNEGSKA (reference sequence). CDR3 size: 17 residues. The junction had 13 bases not matched to a gene; V was cut back by 3 bases and J by 2 bases. The DNA read from the CDR3 is TGCAGTGCTAGTGGAGGTCAGGGGGCCTTACTCACAGATACG. It encodes CSASGGQGALLTDT. The entire CDR3 reads CSASGGQGALLTDTQYF.

Comments on this clone: The read comes to an end 3 residues before the CDR3 does, leaving the germline J gene to fill in the end. V usage is TRBV19 and J usage is TRBJ1-2, with a tentative D call TRBD1 (5 bases). This CDR3 comprises 17 residues. Germline CDR1 reads LNHDA; CDR2 reads SQIVND (reference sequence). CDR3 loop: CASSLNQPGLAGGDYTF. CDR3 DNA, as far as it was read: TGTGCCAGTAGCCTTAACCAACCGGGACTAGCGGGAGGTGAC.

This clone was counted many times. The read falls 3 residues short of the CDR3 end, and the missing part is taken from the germline J gene. The genes are TRBV5-1 and TRBJ2-2, with a tentative D call TRBD2 (7 bases). Per the germline V gene, CDR1 is SGHRS and CDR2 is YFSETQ. V was trimmed by 6 bases and J by 4 bases, leaving 25 bases between them. CDR3 length: 18 residues. The sequenced part of the CDR3 DNA is TGCGCCAGCACCTTCTCGCCACCCCGGGGGGCTTCCACCGGGGAG. Amino acids: CASTFSPPRGASTGE. The entire CDR3 sequence reads CASTFSPPRGASTGELFF.

This clone has a count of ten or more. Read coverage stops 3 residues before the CDR3 terminus; the germline J gene supplies the remainder. The chain is built from TRBV20-1 and TRBJ2-1; the D gene is possibly TRBD2 (6 bases). Trimming removed 0 bases at V and 2 bases at J, with 8 bases between. The germline CDR1 and CDR2 sequences are DFQATT and SNEGSKA (reference sequence). This CDR3 has 14 amino acids. CDR3 amino acids: CSARDRLAYNEQFF. The covered CDR3 bases are TGCAGTGCTAGAGATCGACTAGCCTACAATGAG.

This clone has ten or more counts. With the read ending 3 residues before the CDR3 end, the germline J gene is used to fill in that end. The chain carries TRBV9 and TRBJ2-7; tentatively, D is TRBD1 (6 bases). The V end lost 0 bases, the J end lost 1 base, and 11 bases lay between the germline ends. Germline lookup yields CDR1 SGDLS and CDR2 YYNGEE. This CDR3 is built from 15 residues. CDR3 DNA (partial): TGTGCCAGCAGCGTAGAACTAGGACAGTCCTACGAG. Amino acid sequence: CASSVELGQSYE. The CDR3 as a whole reads CASSVELGQSYEQYF. Using reference TRBV9 and TRBJ2-7 for the parts outside the CDR3, the full variable domain is DSGVTQTPKHLITATGQRVTLRCSPRSGDLSVYWYQQSLDQGLQFLIQYYNGEERAKGNILERFSAQQFPDLHSELNLSSLELGDSALYFCASSVELGQSYEQYFGPGTRLTVT.

In this sample, this clone turned up many times. With the read ending 3 residues before the CDR3 end, the germline J gene is used to fill in that end. The J gene is TRBJ2-1, the V gene TRBV9, with 11 bases fitting TRBD2. J lost 8 bases, V lost 0 bases, and 4 bases had no gene match. The length of the CDR3 is 15 residues. The germline CDR1 and CDR2 sequences are SGDLS and YYNGEE. CDR3 region: CASSVDTSGSYEQFF. The sequenced part of the CDR3 DNA is TGTGCCAGCAGCGTAGATACTAGCGGGAGTTATGAG.

The sample holds many counts of this clone. Read coverage stops 3 residues before the CDR3 terminus; the germline J gene supplies the remainder. This chain connects TRBV5-5 to TRBJ1-2; no clear D gene. The CDR3 has 13 amino acids. Germline V gives CDR1 SGHKS, CDR2 YYEKEE (reference sequence). CDR3 sequence: CASSLSSEGGYTF. The DNA read from the CDR3 is TGTGCCAGCAGCTTGAGCTCCGAGGGCGGC.

This clone was found many times. The read stops 3 residues short of the end of the CDR3; the missing end is completed from the germline J gene. The chain employs TRBV19 and TRBJ1-6, with 7 bases lining up with TRBD1. The CDR3 totals 17 residues. The J segment lost 0 bases and the V segment lost 3 bases, leaving 5 bases of the junction unmatched. Germline V gives CDR1 LNHDA, CDR2 SQIVND (reference sequence). Incomplete CDR3 DNA: TGTGCCAGTAGTATGGCGGCAGGGGGCTCCTATAATTCACCC. Translated: CASSMAAGGSYNSP. The full CDR3 is CASSMAAGGSYNSPLHF.

This clone was detected many times. The CDR3 goes on 3 residues after the read ends, and that part is filled in from the germline J gene. This chain uses TRBV6-2 or TRBV6-3 with TRBJ1-1; TRBD1 matches 9 bases. CDR1 and CDR2 from the germline V gene are MNHEY and SVGEGT. This CDR3 is built from 14 residues. J gave up 1 base and V 6 bases, and 3 bases lay outside the gene matches. The CDR3 loop is CASRETGGNTEAFF. Incomplete CDR3 DNA: TGTGCCAGCAGAGAGACAGGGGGGAACACTGAA.